A single sample gave rise to the 9 T cell receptor beta chains below, sequenced in a study of cytomegalovirus exposure and HLA in healthy donors. Primers: 60 Vbeta forward and 13 Jbeta reverse. Repertoires were generated with immunoSEQ multiplex PCR, while TCRdb's copy carries only in-frame clones and drops some. The table has about 100,000 clones, around 77% seen once; the top ten hold 6% to 9.5%. The sample comprised PBMCs. These TCRs come from a man aged 25 to 45 in good health and CMV-seronegative.

A remark on this clone: The sample carries other DNA sequences with the same CDR3. The chain uses TRBV7-2 and TRBJ2-7; 11 bases are a match to TRBD1. Germline V CDR1 and CDR2: SGHTA, FQGNSA. J lost 2 bases, V lost 5 bases, and 2 bases had no gene match. This CDR3 is built from 14 residues. CDR3 sequence reads: CASSRGQGAYEQYF. The CDR3 nucleotides read TGTGCCAGCAGCCGGGGACAGGGGGCCTACGAGCAGTACTTC.

This rearrangement joins TRBV30 to TRBJ2-5; TRBD1 matches 7 bases. Matching the DNA end better, TRBJ2-7 makes the J call doubtful. Germline V gives CDR1 GTSNPN, CDR2 SVGIG (reference sequence). This CDR3 has 11 residues. The CDR3: CAYGTDYEQYF. CDR3 nucleotides: TGTGCCTACGGGACAGACTACGAGCAGTACTTC.

The chain couples TRBV7-2 to TRBJ1-2; D possibly corresponds to TRBD1 (5 bases). The CDR3 contains 16 residues. CDR1 and CDR2 from the germline V gene are SGHTA and FQGNSA. The V gene lost 1 base and the J gene lost 5 bases, with 17 bases spanning the gap. The CDR3 DNA sequence: TGTGCCAGCAGCTTAGTCGGTGGGGCCATAAGGTATGGCTACACCTTC. Its translation: CASSLVGGAIRYGYTF.

This clone was counted a single time. The CDR3 nucleotides are TGTGCCAGCAGAGACAGGGGCGATTATGGCTACACCTTC. Translation: CASRDRGDYGYTF. This chain joins TRBV7-9 and TRBJ1-2, with 8 bases fitting TRBD1. The V and J ends lost 6 bases and 5 bases, in that order; junction bases with no gene match: 5. Germline V gene lookup returns CDR1 SEHNR and CDR2 FQNEAQ (reference sequence). CDR3 length: 13 residues.

V usage is TRBV11-2 and J usage is TRBJ2-2; tentative D call: TRBD2 (5 bases). The V and J ends lost 5 bases and 0 bases respectively, with 13 bases between them. The CDR3 covers 16 residues. CDR1 SGHAT and CDR2 FQNNGV come from the germline V gene. The CDR3 nucleotides read TGTGCCAGCAGCGGAATAGGGAGATCGAACACCGGGGAGCTGTTTTTT. Its protein product is CASSGIGRSNTGELFF.

V gene TRBV2 combines with J gene TRBJ2-1; 12 positions match TRBD2. This CDR3 spans 15 amino acids. CDR1 and CDR2 (germline): SNHLY, FYNNEI. V gave up 8 bases and J gave up 5 bases; unmatched junction bases: 7. CDR3 nucleotides: TGTGCCAGCGGGCGGACTAGCGGGACGCACAATGAGCAGTTCTTC. Its translation: CASGRTSGTHNEQFF.

The table lists this clone with a few counts. The V and J genes are TRBV23-1 and TRBJ1-5; 7 bases map to TRBD1. TRBV23-1 belongs to the ORF category, with a function that is uncertain. The CDR3 has 17 residues. V dropped 2 bases and J dropped 2; count of bases not matched to a gene: 9. CDR3 DNA: TGCGCCAGCAGTCAACTTTTTGGGACAGACTGCAATCAGCCCCAGCATTTT. Its translation is CASSQLFGTDCNQPQHF.

V and J are TRBV4-3 and TRBJ2-5, with TRBD2 matching over 7 bases. The germline CDR1 and CDR2 sequences are LGHNA and YSLEER. V was pared by 0 bases and J by 4 bases, with 11 bases of the junction left unmatched. The CDR3 has 17 amino acids. The chain's CDR3 is CASSQDLRQGGRETQYF. The CDR3 DNA follows: TGCGCCAGCAGCCAAGATTTAAGGCAGGGAGGGCGAGAGACCCAGTACTTC.

The V gene is TRBV7-2, the J gene TRBJ1-1; TRBD1 matches at 9 bases. Germline loops: CDR1 SGHTA, CDR2 FQGNSA. V lost 2 bases to trimming and J lost 7 bases; unmatched junction nucleotides: 11. The CDR3 runs 16 residues. The CDR3 coding sequence is TGTGCCAGCAGCTTACCAGACAGGGGGTCTTTTAATGAAGCTTTCTTT. Protein sequence: CASSLPDRGSFNEAFF.